A single sample gave rise to the 30 T cell receptor beta chains below, sequenced in a study of T cell repertoires in cytomegalovirus infection. These TCRs are of unknown antigen specificity. TCRdb ran MiXCR on the reads and lists one entry per CDR3 protein. The sample carries 310,000 or so distinct CDR3 sequences, just under 25% recorded once. The sample here was cultured PBMCs, taken from culture after CMV antigen stimulation. These receptor sequences come from a human donor in good health (CMV status not recorded). Some clones in this sample may be carry-over from other donors' samples.

There are many counts of this clonotype. The V and J genes are TRBV7-9 and TRBJ2-5, with TRBD2 identical over 8 bases. This CDR3 comprises 16 residues. Looked up from germline, CDR1 is SEHNR and CDR2 is FQNEAQ (reference sequence). The V and J ends lost 4 bases and 5 bases, in that order; junction bases with no gene match: 12. Here the CDR3 DNA reads TGTGCCAGCAGCTCGTCGTTGGGACTAGTGAAGGAGACCCAGTACTTC. This sequence encodes CASSSSLGLVKETQYF.

The J gene is TRBJ1-3, the V gene TRBV15; no definite D call. Germline V lookup: CDR1 LNHNV, CDR2 YYDKDF (reference sequence). This CDR3 spans 15 amino acids. Trimming removed 5 bases from V and 4 bases from J, with 15 bases in between. The CDR3 reads CATSGLGLSGNTIYF. CDR3 sequence (DNA): TGTGCCACCAGCGGCCTGGGCCTATCGGGAAACACCATATATTTT.

The chain joins TRBV4-1 to TRBJ1-1, with D tentatively TRBD1 (5 bases). The V gene lost 1 base and the J gene lost 3 bases, with 12 bases spanning the gap. This CDR3 is built from 15 residues. Germline CDR1 and CDR2: MGHRA and YSYEKL. In nucleotides, the CDR3 is TGCGCCAGCAGCCAAGCCCCGGGGCTGGACACTGAAGCTTTCTTT. Translation: CASSQAPGLDTEAFF.

This clonotype was counted a few times. CDR3 nucleotide sequence: TGTGCCATCAGTCCGTTGACAGGGATGAACACTGAAGCTTTCTTT. Amino acids: CAISPLTGMNTEAFF. The J gene is TRBJ1-1, the V gene TRBV10-3, with TRBD1 matching 7 bases. The germline V gene has CDR1 ENHRY and CDR2 SYGVKD. The CDR3 runs 15 residues. The J segment lost 0 bases and the V segment lost 5 bases, leaving 6 bases of the junction unmatched.

At least ten counts were recorded for this clonotype. The chain recombines TRBV5-5 with TRBJ2-4; TRBD2 is a possible D gene (5 bases). Per the germline V gene, CDR1 is SGHKS and CDR2 is YYEKEE (reference sequence). Trimming shortened V by 4 bases and J by 7 bases, and 9 bases separated the two germline ends. CDR3 length: 12 amino acids. CDR3 loop: CASSMDLNIQYF. DNA of the CDR3: TGTGCCAGCAGCATGGACTTGAACATTCAGTACTTC.

This clonotype was detected a few times. The rearrangement joins TRBV29-1 to TRBJ1-1; D is unclear. This CDR3 spans 14 amino acids. V was pared by 4 bases and J by 1 base, with 13 bases between. Germline-derived CDR1 and CDR2 are SQVTM and ANQGSEA. CDR3 sequence: CSVATAAGNTEAFF. The CDR3 DNA sequence: TGCAGCGTTGCCACAGCGGCGGGGAACACTGAAGCTTTCTTT.

The rearrangement links TRBV7-9 to TRBJ1-1; a weak D match, TRBD1 (5 bases). CDR1 is SEHNR and CDR2 is FQNEAQ in the germline V gene (reference sequence). V was pared by 1 base and J by 5 bases, with 11 bases between. This CDR3 comprises 14 residues. The CDR3 DNA sequence: TGTGCCAGCAGCTTAGGTTGGGACGGTACTGAAGCTTTCTTT. Translation gives CASSLGWDGTEAFF.

This clonotype was picked up a small number of times. The chain couples TRBV24-1 to TRBJ1-1, with a possible D match to TRBD1 (5 bases). V was shortened by 2 bases and J by 3 bases, with 12 bases between the two germline ends. In germline, CDR1 is KGHDR, CDR2 SFDVKD. The CDR3 has 15 residues. The CDR3 sequence: CATSDSGLGDTEAFF. The CDR3 DNA follows: TGTGCCACCAGTGATTCGGGACTTGGGGACACTGAAGCTTTCTTT.

V is TRBV27 and J is TRBJ1-6; 9 positions match TRBD1. Germline V gene sequence: CDR1 MNHEY, CDR2 SMNVEV (reference sequence). J gave up 2 bases and V 3 bases, and 8 bases lay outside the gene matches. CDR3 length: 18 residues. Here the CDR3 reads CASSFLVTGGTYNSPLHF. As DNA, the CDR3 is TGTGCCAGCAGTTTTCTGGTCACAGGGGGCACCTATAATTCACCCCTCCACTTT.

This rearrangement joins TRBV2 to TRBJ2-7; 10 bases match TRBD1. This CDR3 has 13 residues. Trimming cost V 4 bases and J 7 bases; bases outside gene matches: 4. CDR1 is SNHLY and CDR2 is FYNNEI in the germline V gene. In nucleotides, the CDR3 is TGTGCCAGCAGTGGACAGGGGGCCGGGGAGCAGTACGTC. Translated: CASSGQGAGEQYV.

The chain couples TRBV7-9 to TRBJ1-1, with a possible D match to TRBD1 (6 bases). Germline-derived CDR1 and CDR2 are SEHNR and FQNEAQ (reference sequence). V was clipped by 4 bases and J by 1 base, with 13 bases between them. The CDR3 is 15 amino acids. In nucleotides, the CDR3 is TGTGCCAGCAGCTCCAGGGGTTGGGAGAACACTGAAGCTTTCTTT. It translates to CASSSRGWENTEAFF.

This clonotype came up a few times. This sequence joins TRBV5-5 and TRBJ1-2, with D perhaps TRBD1 (5 bases). The length of the CDR3 is 17 residues. CDR1 and CDR2 (germline): SGHKS, YYEKEE (reference sequence). V lost 0 bases, J lost 2 bases, and 17 bases lay in between. CDR3 amino acids: CASSLAGTPTLNYGYTF. The CDR3 bases are TGTGCCAGCAGCTTGGCAGGGACGCCCACACTAAACTATGGCTACACCTTC.

The J gene is TRBJ2-1, the V gene TRBV6-2 or TRBV6-3, with 10 bases lining up with TRBD1. CDR1 is MNHEY, CDR2 SVGEGT, per germline. The CDR3 has 16 residues. Losses at the gene ends were 0 bases for V and 2 bases for J; bases not matched to a gene: 1. The CDR3 protein is CASSYSTGGPYNEQFF. For the CDR3, the DNA is TGTGCCAGCAGTTACTCGACAGGGGGCCCCTACAATGAGCAGTTCTTC.

In this sample, this clonotype turned up a few times. This chain links TRBV27 with TRBJ2-7, with D unclear. The germline V gene has CDR1 MNHEY and CDR2 SMNVEV (reference sequence). Deletions cut 5 bases from V and 5 bases from J, with 7 bases between. This CDR3 comprises 11 residues. The CDR3 spells CASSDGHEQYF. The CDR3 bases are TGTGCCAGCAGTGACGGACACGAGCAGTACTTC.

This clonotype has only a few counts. This chain uses TRBV7-2 with TRBJ2-7; 10 bases line up with TRBD2. This CDR3 is built from 16 residues. V was clipped by 0 bases and J by 7 bases; unmatched bases: 9. The germline V gene encodes CDR1 SGHTA and CDR2 FQGNSA. CDR3 sequence: CASSLATQAGGREQYF. DNA for the CDR3: TGTGCCAGCAGCTTAGCAACCCAAGCGGGGGGGAGGGAGCAGTACTTC.

The V call is TRBV10-3, the J call TRBJ2-5; possibly TRBD2 for D (5 bases). The CDR3 consists of 13 residues. The V and J ends lost 4 bases and 0 bases respectively, with 6 bases between them. Per germline, CDR1 ENHRY and CDR2 SYGVKD. As DNA, the CDR3 is TGTGCCATCAGTGCCGGGGACCAAGAGACCCAGTACTTC. This codes for CAISAGDQETQYF.

This clonotype was counted a few times. V usage is TRBV6-1 and J usage is TRBJ2-5; TRBD1 aligns across 7 bases. The ends lost 6 bases at V and 0 bases at J; junction bases unmatched: 4. The CDR3 extends over 14 amino acids. In germline, CDR1 is MNHNS, CDR2 SASEGT. The CDR3 region has the DNA TGTGCCAGCAGACGACAGGGCTACCAAGAGACCCAGTACTTC. Protein: CASRRQGYQETQYF.

In this sample, this clonotype turned up a few times. The chain is built from TRBV20-1 and TRBJ2-1; perhaps TRBD2 as D (6 bases). The germline V gene has CDR1 DFQATT and CDR2 SNEGSKA (reference sequence). CDR3 length: 15 amino acids. The CDR3 DNA reads TGCAGCCTCCGGCCCGACGGGAGCCCCCGCAATGAGCAGTTCTTC. It codes for CSLRPDGSPRNEQFF.

The chain has TRBV28 and TRBJ2-5, with 8 bases matching TRBD2. This CDR3 is built from 15 residues. Germline CDR1 MDHEN, CDR2 SYDVKM. J gave up 6 bases and V 0 bases, and 6 bases lay outside the gene matches. The CDR3: CASSLWWTSSQTQYF. DNA for the CDR3: TGTGCCAGCAGTTTATGGTGGACTAGCAGCCAGACCCAGTACTTC.

In this sample, this clonotype turned up many times. V and J are TRBV7-2 and TRBJ1-5, with D uncertain. V lost 1 base and J lost 11, with 21 bases in between. The CDR3 contains 16 residues. Germline V lookup: CDR1 SGHTA, CDR2 FQGNSA. The CDR3 region has the DNA TGTGCCAGCAGCTTAGGGGCAGGAGGCCCCCTTAGGTCCCAGCATTTT. This codes for CASSLGAGGPLRSQHF.

This clonotype occurred many times. V and J are TRBV7-2 and TRBJ2-7, with D uncertain. Germline-derived CDR1 and CDR2 are SGHTA and FQGNSA. Deletions cut 0 bases from V and 2 bases from J, with 11 bases between. CDR3 size: 15 residues. CDR3 sequence: CASSLALGSTYEQYV. For the CDR3, the DNA is TGTGCCAGCAGCTTAGCGCTGGGGTCGACCTACGAGCAGTACGTC.

The table lists this clonotype with a few counts. The V call is TRBV7-2, the J call TRBJ2-7, with D unclear. Trimming took 3 bases from V and 6 from J, leaving 12 bases between them. The CDR3 has 13 residues. CDR1 and CDR2 (germline): SGHTA, FQGNSA. The CDR3 sequence is CASSLDRLAEQYF. In DNA, the CDR3 is TGTGCCAGCAGCTTGGACCGACTCGCCGAGCAGTACTTC. The full variable domain, in which reference TRBV7-2 and TRBJ2-7 provide the parts outside the CDR3, is GAGVSQSPSNKVTEKGKDVELRCDPISGHTALYWYRQSLGQGLEFLIYFQGNSAPDKSGLPSDRFSAERTGGSVSTLTIQRTQQEDSAVYLCASSLDRLAEQYFGPGTRLTVT.

V usage is TRBV27 and J usage is TRBJ1-1, with 9 bases that match TRBD1. Germline values: CDR1 MNHEY, CDR2 SMNVEV (reference sequence). Losses at the gene ends were 3 bases for V and 4 bases for J; bases not matched to a gene: 9. The CDR3 covers 16 residues. Written as DNA, the CDR3 is TGTGCCAGCAGTTTCATTAACAGGGGGCTGATCACTGAAGCTTTCTTT. Its protein product is CASSFINRGLITEAFF.

This clonotype came up many times. The chain uses TRBV19 and TRBJ2-1; tentative D call: TRBD1 (5 bases). V lost 3 bases to trimming and J lost 7 bases, with 16 bases between them. The CDR3 totals 15 residues. Germline V lookup: CDR1 LNHDA, CDR2 SQIVND (reference sequence). CDR3 region: CASSIRQTQINEQFF. CDR3 coding DNA: TGTGCCAGTAGTATCCGACAGACCCAGATTAATGAGCAGTTCTTC.

A few counts support this clonotype. This sequence joins TRBV2 and TRBJ2-5; possible D gene TRBD1, 6 bases. From germline, CDR1 is SNHLY and CDR2 FYNNEI. The V and J ends lost 6 bases and 5 bases respectively, with 16 bases between them. This CDR3 comprises 14 residues. CDR3 amino acids: CASSADRLGETQYF. In nucleotides, the CDR3 is TGTGCCAGCAGCGCGGACAGACTCGGGGAGACCCAGTACTTC.

This clonotype has just a few counts. This chain uses TRBV7-2 with TRBJ2-1; D is possibly TRBD1 (6 bases). V dropped 2 bases and J dropped 8 bases, with 16 bases sitting between them. This CDR3 has 15 residues. In germline, CDR1 is SGHTA, CDR2 FQGNSA. This CDR3 is CASSLRLGAFDEQFF. Written as DNA, the CDR3 is TGTGCCAGCAGCTTAAGGCTGGGGGCGTTCGATGAGCAGTTCTTC.

The CDR3 reads CASSYDRRKNIQYF. CDR3 nucleotide sequence: TGTGCCAGCAGTTACGACAGGAGGAAAAACATTCAGTACTTC. The chain joins TRBV6-2 or TRBV6-3 to TRBJ2-4; possible D gene TRBD1, 6 bases. The CDR3 consists of 14 residues. Germline V gene sequence: CDR1 MNHEY, CDR2 SVGEGT. Trimming took 2 bases from V and 4 from J, leaving 9 bases between them.

This clonotype was seen more than once but under ten times. The V gene is TRBV12-3 or TRBV12-4, the J gene TRBJ2-2, with D unclear. The CDR3 totals 13 residues. The V end was cut by 1 base, the J end by 6 bases, with 6 bases between. The CDR3 spells CASSLGPPGELFF. The CDR3 region has the DNA TGTGCCAGCAGTTTAGGGCCGCCCGGGGAGCTGTTTTTT.

The V call is TRBV12-3 or TRBV12-4, the J call TRBJ2-7; D is perhaps TRBD1 or TRBD2 (6 bases each). The CDR3 totals 15 residues. V dropped 5 bases and J dropped 3 bases, with 17 bases sitting between them. For the CDR3, the DNA is TGTGCCAGCAGTCTAGGGGGGAGTCTCATCTACGAGCAGTACTTC. It is translated as CASSLGGSLIYEQYF.

The CDR3 DNA follows: TGTGCCAGCAGCTTAGGCTTCGGGGGTAGCACAGATACGCAGTATTTT. This encodes CASSLGFGGSTDTQYF. The chain joins TRBV7-2 to TRBJ2-3; tentative D call: TRBD2 (6 bases). V dropped 1 base and J dropped 0 bases, with 11 bases sitting between them. The CDR3 contains 16 residues. Germline loops: CDR1 SGHTA, CDR2 FQGNSA.